This T cell receptor (beta chain) was captured by sequencing in a study of PD-1 blockade in classical Hodgkin lymphoma. Each patient experienced a relapse that followed autologous stem cell transplantation, and brentuximab vedotin exposure varied. Germline V gene data show CDR1 as MNHNY and CDR2 as SVGAGI (reference sequence). V gave up 6 bases and J gave up 6 bases, with 14 bases separating them. The CDR3 is 14 amino acids. Profiled with immunoSEQ multiplex PCR; TCRdb holds only in-frame clones, not every one. The sample includes more than 85,000 clones, around 90% of them seen just once. This chain joins TRBV6-6 and TRBJ1-4; unclear D gene. This TCR came from a human donor with classical Hodgkin lymphoma. Sample: peripheral blood mononuclear cells (PBMCs), taken before the second cycle of nivolumab. CDR3 residues: CASSPGRRDEKLFF. The CDR3 DNA follows: TGTGCCAGCAGCCCCGGGAGGAGGGATGAAAAACTGTTTTTT.